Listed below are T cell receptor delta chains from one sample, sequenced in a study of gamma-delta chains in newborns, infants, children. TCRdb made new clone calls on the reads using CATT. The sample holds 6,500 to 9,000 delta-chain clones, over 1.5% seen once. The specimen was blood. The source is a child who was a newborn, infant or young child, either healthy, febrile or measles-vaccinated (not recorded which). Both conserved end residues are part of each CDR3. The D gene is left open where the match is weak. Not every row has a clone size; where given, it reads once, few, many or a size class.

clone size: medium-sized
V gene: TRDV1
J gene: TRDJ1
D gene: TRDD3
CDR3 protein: CALGERTFPNVLGDPYDKLIF
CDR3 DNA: TGTGCTCTTGGGGAACGTACCTTCCCAAATGTACTGGGGGATCCCTACGATAAACTCATCTTT

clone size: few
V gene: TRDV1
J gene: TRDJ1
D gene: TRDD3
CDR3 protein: CALGGGGYCDKLIF
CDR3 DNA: TGTGCTCTTGGGGGTGGGGGATACTGCGATAAACTCATCTTT

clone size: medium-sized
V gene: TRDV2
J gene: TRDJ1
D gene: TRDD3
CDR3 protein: CACDRTGDLHTDKLIF
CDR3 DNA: TGTGCCTGTGATCGTACTGGGGACCTCCACACCGATAAACTCATCTTT

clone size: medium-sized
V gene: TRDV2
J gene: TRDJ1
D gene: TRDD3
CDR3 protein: CACDTGFTVLGVYTDKLIF
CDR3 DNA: TGTGCCTGTGACACCGGATTTACGGTACTGGGGGTTTACACCGATAAACTCATCTTT

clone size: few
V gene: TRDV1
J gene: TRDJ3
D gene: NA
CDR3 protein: CALGGPTVEVVVASVFTRQMFF
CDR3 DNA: TGTGCTCTTGGGGGGCCTACTGTTGAAGTTGTTGTCGCCTCAGTATTCACCCGACAGATGTTTTTC

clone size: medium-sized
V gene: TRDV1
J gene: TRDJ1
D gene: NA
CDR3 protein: CALGELAPRSRAYTDKLIF
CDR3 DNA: TGTGCTCTTGGGGAACTGGCCCCTCGATCAAGGGCGTACACCGATAAACTCATCTTT

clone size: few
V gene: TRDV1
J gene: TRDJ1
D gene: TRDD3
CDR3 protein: CALGELPPTKNGGYSSLYTDKLIF
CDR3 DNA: TGTGCTCTTGGGGAACTCCCTCCTACGAAAAATGGGGGATACTCCTCACTGTACACCGATAAACTCATCTTT

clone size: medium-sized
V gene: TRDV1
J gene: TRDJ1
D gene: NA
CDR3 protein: CALGELQPLGVTDKLIF
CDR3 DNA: TGTGCTCTTGGGGAACTCCAGCCGCTTGGGGTCACCGATAAACTCATCTTT

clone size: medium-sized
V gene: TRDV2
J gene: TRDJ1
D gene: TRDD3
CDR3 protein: CACGTLAGGYTDKLIF
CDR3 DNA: TGTGCCTGTGGAACCCTAGCTGGGGGATACACCGATAAACTCATCTTT

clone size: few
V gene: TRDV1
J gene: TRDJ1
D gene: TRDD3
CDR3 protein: CALGELVSSCDWGPWYTDKLIF
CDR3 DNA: TGTGCTCTTGGGGAACTAGTATCCTCCTGCGACTGGGGGCCCTGGTACACCGATAAACTCATCTTT

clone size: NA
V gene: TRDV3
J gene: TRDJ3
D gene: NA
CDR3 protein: CAFARYWAGAESSWDARQMFF
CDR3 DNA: TGTGCCTTCGCTCGGTACTGGGCCGGGGCGGAGAGCTCCTGGGACGCCCGACAGATGTTTTTC

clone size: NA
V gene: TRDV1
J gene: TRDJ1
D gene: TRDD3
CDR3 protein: CALGEPGGWGIRECNTDKLIF
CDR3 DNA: TGTGCTCTTGGGGAACCCGGGGGCTGGGGGATACGCGAGTGCAACACCGATAAACTCATCTTT

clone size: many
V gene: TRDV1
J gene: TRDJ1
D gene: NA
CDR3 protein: CALGEPTGGLIPNKLIF
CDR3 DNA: TGTGCTCTTGGGGAACCCACCGGTGGCTTGATACCCAATAAACTCATCTTT

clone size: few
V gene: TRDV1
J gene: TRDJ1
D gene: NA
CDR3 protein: CALGELGSRYGTDKLIF
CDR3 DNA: TGTGCTCTTGGGGAACTAGGAAGTAGGTACGGCACCGATAAACTCATCTTC

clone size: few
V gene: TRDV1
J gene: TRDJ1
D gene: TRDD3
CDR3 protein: CAPGDDPRPRTGGYAPDKLIF
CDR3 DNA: TGTGCTCCTGGGGACGATCCCAGGCCGCGGACTGGGGGATACGCGCCCGATAAACTCATCTTT

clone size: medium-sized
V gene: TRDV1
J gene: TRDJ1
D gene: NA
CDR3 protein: CALGEPPLTMGLIF
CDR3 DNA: TGTGCTCTTGGGGAACCGCCCCTCACGATGGGACTCATCTTT

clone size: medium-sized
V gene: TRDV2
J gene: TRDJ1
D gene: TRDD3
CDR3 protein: CACDTVGGYDKLIF
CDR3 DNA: TGTGCCTGTGACACCGTCGGGGGATACGATAAACTCATCTTT

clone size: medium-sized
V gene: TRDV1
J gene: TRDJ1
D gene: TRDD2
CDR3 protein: CALGGLPTFLPGGLYTDKLIF
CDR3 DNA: TGTGCTCTTGGGGGCCTTCCTACCTTTCTTCCTGGAGGTCTGTACACCGATAAACTCATCTTT

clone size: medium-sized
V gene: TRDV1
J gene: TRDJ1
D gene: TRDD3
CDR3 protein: CALGEILPVLGASPYTDKLIF
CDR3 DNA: TGTGCTCTTGGGGAAATACTCCCAGTTCTGGGGGCTTCCCCGTACACCGATAAACTCATCTTT

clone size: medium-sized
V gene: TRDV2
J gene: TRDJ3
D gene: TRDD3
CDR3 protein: CACDTVLGDTTSWDTRQMFF
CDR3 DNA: TGTGCCTGTGACACCGTACTGGGGGATACGACCTCCTGGGACACCCGACAGATGTTTTTC

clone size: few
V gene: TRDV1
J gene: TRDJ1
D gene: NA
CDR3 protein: CALGELTPDMNTDKLIF
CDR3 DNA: TGTGCTCTTGGGGAACTCACCCCGGATATGAACACCGATAAACTCATCTTT

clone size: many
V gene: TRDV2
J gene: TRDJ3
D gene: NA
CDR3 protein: CACDTAGSSWDTRQMFF
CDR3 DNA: TGTGCCTGTGACACCGCTGGGAGCTCCTGGGACACCCGGCAGATGTTTTTC

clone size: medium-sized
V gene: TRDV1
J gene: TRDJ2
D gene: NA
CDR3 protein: CALGEPVALTAQLFF
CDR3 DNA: TGTGCTCTTGGGGAACCCGTGGCTTTGACAGCACAACTCTTCTTT

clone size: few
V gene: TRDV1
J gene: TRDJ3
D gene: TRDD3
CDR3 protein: CALGEFAFLSLGDIWTWDTRQMFF
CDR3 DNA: TGTGCTCTTGGGGAATTTGCCTTCCTCTCACTGGGGGATATTTGGACCTGGGACACCCGACAGATGTTTTTC

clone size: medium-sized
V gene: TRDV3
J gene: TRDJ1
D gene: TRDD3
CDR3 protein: CASNGTQRITGGFFTDKLIF
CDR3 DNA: TGTGCCTCCAACGGAACCCAGAGGATTACTGGGGGATTCTTCACCGATAAACTCATCTTT

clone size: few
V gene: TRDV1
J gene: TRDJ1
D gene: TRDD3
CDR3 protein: CALGRRTHWGTDTDKLIF
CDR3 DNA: TGCGCTCTTGGGCGTAGGACTCACTGGGGGACCGACACCGATAAACTCATCTTT

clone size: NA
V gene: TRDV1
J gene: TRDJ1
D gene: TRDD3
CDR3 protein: CALGEPLQTLTGGSYTDKLIF
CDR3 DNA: TGTGCTCTTGGGGAACCCCTTCAAACGCTTACTGGGGGATCCTACACCGATAAACTCATCTTT